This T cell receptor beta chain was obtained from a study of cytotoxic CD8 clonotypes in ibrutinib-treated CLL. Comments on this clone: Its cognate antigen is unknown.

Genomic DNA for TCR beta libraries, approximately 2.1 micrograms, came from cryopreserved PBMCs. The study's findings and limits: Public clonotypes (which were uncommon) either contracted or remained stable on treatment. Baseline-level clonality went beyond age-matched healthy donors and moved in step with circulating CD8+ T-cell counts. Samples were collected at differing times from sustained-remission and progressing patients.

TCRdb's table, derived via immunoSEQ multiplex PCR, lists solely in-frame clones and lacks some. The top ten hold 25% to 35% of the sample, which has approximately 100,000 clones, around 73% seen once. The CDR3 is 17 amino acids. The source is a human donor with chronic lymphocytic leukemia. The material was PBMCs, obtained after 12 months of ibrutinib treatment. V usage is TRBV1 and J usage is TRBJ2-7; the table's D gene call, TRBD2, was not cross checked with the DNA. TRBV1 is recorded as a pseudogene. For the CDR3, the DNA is TGCACCAGCAGTCCTCCCCCGGGACTAGCGGGGGGCGGCCTGATGAACTTC. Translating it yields CTSSPPPGLAGGGLMNF.